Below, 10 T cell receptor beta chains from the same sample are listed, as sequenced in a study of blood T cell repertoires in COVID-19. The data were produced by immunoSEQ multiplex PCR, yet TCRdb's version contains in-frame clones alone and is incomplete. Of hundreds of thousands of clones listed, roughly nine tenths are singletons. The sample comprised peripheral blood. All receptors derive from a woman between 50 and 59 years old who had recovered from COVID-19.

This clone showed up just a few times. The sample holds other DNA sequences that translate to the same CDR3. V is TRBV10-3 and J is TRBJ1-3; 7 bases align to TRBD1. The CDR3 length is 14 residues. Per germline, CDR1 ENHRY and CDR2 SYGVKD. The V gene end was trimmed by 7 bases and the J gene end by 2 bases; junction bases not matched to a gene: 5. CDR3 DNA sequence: TGTGCCATCAACCGCGACAGGGCTGGAAACACCATATATTTT. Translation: CAINRDRAGNTIYF.

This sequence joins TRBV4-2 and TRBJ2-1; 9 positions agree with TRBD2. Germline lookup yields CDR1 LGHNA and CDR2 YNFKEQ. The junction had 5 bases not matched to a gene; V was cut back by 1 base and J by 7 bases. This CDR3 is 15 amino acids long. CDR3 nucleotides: TGTGCCAGCAGCCAAGTAGCGGGAGTAAGGAATGAGCAGTTCTTC. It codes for CASSQVAGVRNEQFF.

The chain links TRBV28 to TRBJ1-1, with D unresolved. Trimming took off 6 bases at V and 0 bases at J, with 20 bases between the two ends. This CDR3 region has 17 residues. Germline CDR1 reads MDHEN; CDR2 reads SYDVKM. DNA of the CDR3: TGTGCCAGCAGCCCTAGCCTGATCCAGGTCCTGAACACTGAAGCTTTCTTT. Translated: CASSPSLIQVLNTEAFF.

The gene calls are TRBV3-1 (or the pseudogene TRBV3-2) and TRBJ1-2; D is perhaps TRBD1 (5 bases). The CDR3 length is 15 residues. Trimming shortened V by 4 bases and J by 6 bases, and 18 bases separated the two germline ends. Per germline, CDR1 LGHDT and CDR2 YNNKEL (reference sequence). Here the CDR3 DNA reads TGTGCCAGCAGCCTTACTTTGACAGCGCACGATGGCTACACCTTC. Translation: CASSLTLTAHDGYTF.

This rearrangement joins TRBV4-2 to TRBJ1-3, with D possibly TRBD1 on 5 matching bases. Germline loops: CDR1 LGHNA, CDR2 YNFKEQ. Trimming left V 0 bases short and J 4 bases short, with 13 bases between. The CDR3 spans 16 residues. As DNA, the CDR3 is TGTGCCAGCAGCCAAGACCCCCAGGGTACGGGAAACACCATATATTTT. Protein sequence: CASSQDPQGTGNTIYF.

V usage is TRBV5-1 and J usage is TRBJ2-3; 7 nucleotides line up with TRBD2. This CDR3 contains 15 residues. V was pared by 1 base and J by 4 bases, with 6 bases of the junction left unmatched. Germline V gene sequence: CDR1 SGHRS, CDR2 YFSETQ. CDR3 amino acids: CASSLPNAGADTQYF. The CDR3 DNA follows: TGCGCCAGCAGCTTGCCCAACGCGGGGGCAGATACGCAGTATTTT.

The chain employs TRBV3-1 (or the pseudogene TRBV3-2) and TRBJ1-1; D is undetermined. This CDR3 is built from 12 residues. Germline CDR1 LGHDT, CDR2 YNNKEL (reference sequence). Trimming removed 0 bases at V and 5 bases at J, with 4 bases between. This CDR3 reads CASSQDETEAFF. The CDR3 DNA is TGTGCCAGCAGCCAAGATGAGACTGAAGCTTTCTTT.

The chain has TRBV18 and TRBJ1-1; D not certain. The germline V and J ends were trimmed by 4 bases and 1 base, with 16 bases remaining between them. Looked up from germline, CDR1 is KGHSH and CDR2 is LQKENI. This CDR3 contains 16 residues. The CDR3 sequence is CASSLAIDIRNTEAFF. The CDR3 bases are TGTGCCAGCTCACTTGCCATCGACATACGGAACACTGAAGCTTTCTTT. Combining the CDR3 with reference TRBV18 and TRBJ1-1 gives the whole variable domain NAGVMQNPRHLVRRRGQEARLRCSPMKGHSHVYWYRQLPEEGLKFMVYLQKENIIDESGMPKERFSAEFPKEGPSILRIQQVVRGDSAAYFCASSLAIDIRNTEAFFGQGTRLTVV.

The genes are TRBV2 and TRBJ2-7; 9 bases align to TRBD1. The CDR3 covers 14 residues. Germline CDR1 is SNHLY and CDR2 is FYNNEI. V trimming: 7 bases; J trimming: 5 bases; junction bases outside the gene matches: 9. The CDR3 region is CASTVGTGWHEQYF. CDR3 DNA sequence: TGTGCCAGCACAGTCGGGACAGGGTGGCACGAGCAGTACTTC.

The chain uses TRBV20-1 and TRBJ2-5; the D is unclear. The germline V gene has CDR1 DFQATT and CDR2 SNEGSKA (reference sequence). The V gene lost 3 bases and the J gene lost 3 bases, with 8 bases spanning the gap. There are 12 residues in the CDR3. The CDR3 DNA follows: TGCAGTGCTAGTGTGGCAGAAGAGACCCAGTACTTC. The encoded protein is CSASVAEETQYF.